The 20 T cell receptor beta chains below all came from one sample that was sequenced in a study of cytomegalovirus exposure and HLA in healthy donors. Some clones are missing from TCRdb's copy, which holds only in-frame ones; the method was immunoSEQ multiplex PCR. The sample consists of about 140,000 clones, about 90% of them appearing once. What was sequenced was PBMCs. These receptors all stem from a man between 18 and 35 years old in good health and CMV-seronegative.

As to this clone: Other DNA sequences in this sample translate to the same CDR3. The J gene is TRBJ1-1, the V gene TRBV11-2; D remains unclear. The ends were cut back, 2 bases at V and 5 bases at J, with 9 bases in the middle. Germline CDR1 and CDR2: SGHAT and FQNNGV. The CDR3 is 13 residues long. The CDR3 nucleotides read TGTGCCAGCAGCTTAACCACAGCTACTGAAGCTTTCTTT. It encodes CASSLTTATEAFF.

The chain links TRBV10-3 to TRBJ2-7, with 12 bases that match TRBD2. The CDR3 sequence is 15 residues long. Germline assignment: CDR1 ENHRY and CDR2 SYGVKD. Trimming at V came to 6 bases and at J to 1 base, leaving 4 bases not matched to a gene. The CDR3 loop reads CAIRAGTSGSYEQYF. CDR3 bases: TGTGCCATCAGGGCCGGGACTAGCGGGTCCTACGAGCAGTACTTC.

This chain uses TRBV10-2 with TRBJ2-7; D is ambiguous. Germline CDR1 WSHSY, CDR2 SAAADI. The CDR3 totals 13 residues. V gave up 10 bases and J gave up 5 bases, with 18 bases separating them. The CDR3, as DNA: TGCGCCACCGGTCCACTGCGCCGGGACGAGCAGTACTTC. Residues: CATGPLRRDEQYF.

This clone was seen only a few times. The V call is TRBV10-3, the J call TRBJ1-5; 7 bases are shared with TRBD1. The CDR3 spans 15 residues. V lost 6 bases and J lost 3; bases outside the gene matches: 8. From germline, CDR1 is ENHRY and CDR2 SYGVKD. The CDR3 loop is CAISSGTVNNQPQHF. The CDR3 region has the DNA TGTGCCATCAGCTCCGGGACAGTAAACAATCAGCCCCAGCATTTT.

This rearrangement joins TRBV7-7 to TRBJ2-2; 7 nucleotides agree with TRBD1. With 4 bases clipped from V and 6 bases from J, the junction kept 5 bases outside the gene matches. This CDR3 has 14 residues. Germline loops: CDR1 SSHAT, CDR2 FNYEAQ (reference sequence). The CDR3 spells CASSSNRGAGELFF. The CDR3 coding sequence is TGTGCCAGCAGCTCTAACAGGGGTGCCGGGGAGCTGTTTTTT.

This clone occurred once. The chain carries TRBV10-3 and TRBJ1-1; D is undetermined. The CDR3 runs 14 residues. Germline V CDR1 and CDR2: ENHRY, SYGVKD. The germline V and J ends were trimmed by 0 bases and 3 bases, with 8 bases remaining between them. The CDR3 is CAISESWGDTEAFF. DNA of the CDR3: TGTGCCATCAGTGAGTCGTGGGGAGACACTGAAGCTTTCTTT.

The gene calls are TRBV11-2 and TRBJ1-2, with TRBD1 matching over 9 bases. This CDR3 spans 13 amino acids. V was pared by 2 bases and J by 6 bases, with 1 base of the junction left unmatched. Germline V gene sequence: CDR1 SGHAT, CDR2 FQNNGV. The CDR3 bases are TGTGCCAGCAGCTTAAACAGGGGGCATGGCTACACCTTC. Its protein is CASSLNRGHGYTF. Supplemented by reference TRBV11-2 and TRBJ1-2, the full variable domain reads EAGVAQSPRYKIIEKRQSVAFWCNPISGHATLYWYQQILGQGPKLLIQFQNNGVVDDSQLPKDRFSAERLKGVDSTLKIQPAKLEDSAVYLCASSLNRGHGYTFGSGTRLTVV.

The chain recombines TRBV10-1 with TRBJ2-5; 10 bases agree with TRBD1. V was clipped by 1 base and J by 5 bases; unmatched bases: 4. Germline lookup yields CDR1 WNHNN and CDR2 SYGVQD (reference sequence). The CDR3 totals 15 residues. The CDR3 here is CASSEWTGGLETQYF. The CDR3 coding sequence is TGCGCCAGCAGTGAGTGGACAGGGGGTTTGGAGACCCAGTACTTC.

For the CDR3, the DNA is TGTGCCACCAGCAGAGATGTTATGCGCGGGAGCACAGATACGCAGTATTTT. Translated: CATSRDVMRGSTDTQYF. The chain combines TRBV15 with TRBJ2-3; maybe TRBD2 (5 bases). Germline CDR1 and CDR2: LNHNV and YYDKDF (reference sequence). CDR3 length equals 17 residues. The V and J ends lost 0 bases and 0 bases respectively, with 13 bases between them.

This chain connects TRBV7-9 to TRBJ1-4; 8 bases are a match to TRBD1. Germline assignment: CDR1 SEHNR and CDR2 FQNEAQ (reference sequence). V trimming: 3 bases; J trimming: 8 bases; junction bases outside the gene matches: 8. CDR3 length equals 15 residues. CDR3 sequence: CASSLTTGGREKLFF. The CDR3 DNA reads TGTGCCAGCAGCTTGACAACAGGGGGTCGGGAAAAACTGTTTTTT. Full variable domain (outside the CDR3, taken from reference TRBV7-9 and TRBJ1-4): DTGVSQNPRHKITKRGQNVTFRCDPISEHNRLYWYRQTLGQGPEFLTYFQNEAQLEKSRLLSDRFSAERPKGSFSTLEIQRTEQGDSAMYLCASSLTTGGREKLFFGSGTQLSVL.

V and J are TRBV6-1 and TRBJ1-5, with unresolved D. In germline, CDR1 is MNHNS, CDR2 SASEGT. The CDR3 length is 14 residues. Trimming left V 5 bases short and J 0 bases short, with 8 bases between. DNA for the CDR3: TGTGCCAGCAGTTATATCGGTAGCAATCAGCCCCAGCATTTT. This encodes CASSYIGSNQPQHF.

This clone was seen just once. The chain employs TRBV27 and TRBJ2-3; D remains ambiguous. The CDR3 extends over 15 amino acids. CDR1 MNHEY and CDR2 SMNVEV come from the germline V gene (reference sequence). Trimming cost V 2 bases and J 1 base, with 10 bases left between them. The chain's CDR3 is CASSLKSAGTDTQYF. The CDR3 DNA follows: TGTGCCAGCAGTTTAAAAAGTGCGGGCACAGATACGCAGTATTTT.

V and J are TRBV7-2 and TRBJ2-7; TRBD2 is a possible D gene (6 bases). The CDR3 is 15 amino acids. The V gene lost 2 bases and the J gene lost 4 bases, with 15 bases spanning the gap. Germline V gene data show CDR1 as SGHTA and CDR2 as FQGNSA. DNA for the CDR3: TGTGCCAGCAGCTTAAAGTCGGGAGTAATATACGAGCAGTACTTC. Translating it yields CASSLKSGVIYEQYF.

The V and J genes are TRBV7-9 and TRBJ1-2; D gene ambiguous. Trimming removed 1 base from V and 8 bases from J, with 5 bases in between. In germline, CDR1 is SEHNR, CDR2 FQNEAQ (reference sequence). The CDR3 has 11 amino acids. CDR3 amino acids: CASSLVSGYTF. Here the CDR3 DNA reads TGTGCCAGCAGCTTAGTAAGCGGCTACACCTTC.

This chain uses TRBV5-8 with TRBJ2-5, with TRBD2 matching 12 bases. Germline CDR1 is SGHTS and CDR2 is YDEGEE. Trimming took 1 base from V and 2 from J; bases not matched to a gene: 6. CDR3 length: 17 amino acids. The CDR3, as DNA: TGTGCCAGCAGCTTGCGGACTAGCGGGGTAGAACAAGAGACCCAGTACTTC. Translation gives CASSLRTSGVEQETQYF.

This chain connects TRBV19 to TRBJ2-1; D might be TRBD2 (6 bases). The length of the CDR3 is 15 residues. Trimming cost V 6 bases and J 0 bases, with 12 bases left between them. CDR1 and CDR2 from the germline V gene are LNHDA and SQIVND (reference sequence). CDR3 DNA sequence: TGTGCCAGTAGGGGGTGGGAGGCCTCCTACAATGAGCAGTTCTTC. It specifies CASRGWEASYNEQFF.

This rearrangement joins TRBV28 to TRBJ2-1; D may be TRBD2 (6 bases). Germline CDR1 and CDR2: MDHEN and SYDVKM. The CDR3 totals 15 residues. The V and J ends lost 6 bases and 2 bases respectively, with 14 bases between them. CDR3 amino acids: CASSGRDTAYNEQFF. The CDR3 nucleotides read TGTGCCAGCAGCGGGCGGGATACAGCCTACAATGAGCAGTTCTTC.

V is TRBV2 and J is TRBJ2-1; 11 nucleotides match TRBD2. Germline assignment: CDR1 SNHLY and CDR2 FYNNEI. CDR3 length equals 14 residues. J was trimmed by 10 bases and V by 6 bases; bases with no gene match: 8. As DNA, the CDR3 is TGTGCCAGCAGGAAACTAGCGGGAGCCGACGAGCAGTTCTTC. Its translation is CASRKLAGADEQFF.

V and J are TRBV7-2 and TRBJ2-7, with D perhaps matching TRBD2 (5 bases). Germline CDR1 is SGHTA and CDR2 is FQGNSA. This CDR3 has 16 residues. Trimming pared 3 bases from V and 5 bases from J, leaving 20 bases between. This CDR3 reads CASSFRVAGFPHEQYF. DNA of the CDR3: TGTGCCAGCAGCTTTCGGGTCGCGGGCTTTCCCCACGAGCAGTACTTC.

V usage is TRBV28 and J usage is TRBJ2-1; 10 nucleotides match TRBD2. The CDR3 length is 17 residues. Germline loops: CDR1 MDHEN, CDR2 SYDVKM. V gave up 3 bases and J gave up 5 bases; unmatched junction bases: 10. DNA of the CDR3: TGTGCCAGCAGTTTCTCCCCCGTAGCGGGAGGAGACAATGAGCAGTTCTTC. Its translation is CASSFSPVAGGDNEQFF.